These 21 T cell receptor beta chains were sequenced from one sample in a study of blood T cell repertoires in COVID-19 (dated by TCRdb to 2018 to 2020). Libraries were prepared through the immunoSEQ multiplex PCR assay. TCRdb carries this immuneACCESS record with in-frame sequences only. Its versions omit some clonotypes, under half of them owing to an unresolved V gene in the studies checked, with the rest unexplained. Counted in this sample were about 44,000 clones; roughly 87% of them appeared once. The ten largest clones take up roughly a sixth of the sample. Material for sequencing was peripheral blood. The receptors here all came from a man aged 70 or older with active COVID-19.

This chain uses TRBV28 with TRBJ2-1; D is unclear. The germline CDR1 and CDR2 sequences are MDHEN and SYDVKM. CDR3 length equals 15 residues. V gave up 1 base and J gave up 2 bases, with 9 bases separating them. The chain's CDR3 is CASSLYTAAYNEQFF. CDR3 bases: TGTGCCAGCAGTTTATATACGGCGGCCTACAATGAGCAGTTCTTC.

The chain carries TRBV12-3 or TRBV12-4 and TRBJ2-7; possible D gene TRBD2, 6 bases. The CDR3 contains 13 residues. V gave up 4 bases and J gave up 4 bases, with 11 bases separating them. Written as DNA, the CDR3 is TGTGCCAGCAGTTCGCTGGGGGGTTACGAGCAGTACTTC. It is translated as CASSSLGGYEQYF.

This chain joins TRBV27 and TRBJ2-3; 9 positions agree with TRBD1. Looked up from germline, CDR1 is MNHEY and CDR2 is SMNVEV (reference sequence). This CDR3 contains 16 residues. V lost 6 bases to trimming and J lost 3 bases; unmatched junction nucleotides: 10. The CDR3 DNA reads TGTGCCAGCAGGGGGGACCGGGACAGGGTAACAGATACGCAGTATTTT. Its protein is CASRGDRDRVTDTQYF.

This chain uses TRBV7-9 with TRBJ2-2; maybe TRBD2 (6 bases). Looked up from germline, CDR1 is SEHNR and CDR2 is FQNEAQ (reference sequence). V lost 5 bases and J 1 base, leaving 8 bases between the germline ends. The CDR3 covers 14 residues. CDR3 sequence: CASSRRGNTGELFF. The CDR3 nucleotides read TGTGCCAGCAGCCGGAGGGGGAACACCGGGGAGCTGTTTTTT. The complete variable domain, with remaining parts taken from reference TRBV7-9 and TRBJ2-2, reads DTGVSQNPRHKITKRGQNVTFRCDPISEHNRLYWYRQTLGQGPEFLTYFQNEAQLEKSRLLSDRFSAERPKGSFSTLEIQRTEQGDSAMYLCASSRRGNTGELFFGEGSRLTVL.

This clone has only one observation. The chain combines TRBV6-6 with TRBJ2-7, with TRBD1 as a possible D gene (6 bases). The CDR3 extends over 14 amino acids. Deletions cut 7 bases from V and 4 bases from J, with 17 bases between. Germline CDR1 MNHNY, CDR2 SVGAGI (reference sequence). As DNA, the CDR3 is TGTGCCAGCAAGGGGGACGGACCCCCTTACGAGCAGTACTTC. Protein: CASKGDGPPYEQYF.

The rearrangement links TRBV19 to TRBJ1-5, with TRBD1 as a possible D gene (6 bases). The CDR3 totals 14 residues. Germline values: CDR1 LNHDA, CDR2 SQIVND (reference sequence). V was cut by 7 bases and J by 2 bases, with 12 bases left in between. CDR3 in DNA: TGTGCCAGTAACAGGGCCGGGGGCAATCAGCCCCAGCATTTT. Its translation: CASNRAGGNQPQHF.

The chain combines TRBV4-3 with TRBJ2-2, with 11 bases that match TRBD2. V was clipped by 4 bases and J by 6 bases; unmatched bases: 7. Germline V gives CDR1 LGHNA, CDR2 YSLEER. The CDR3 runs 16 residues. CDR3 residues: CASSRQTSGVAGELFF. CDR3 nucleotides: TGCGCCAGCAGCCGGCAGACTAGCGGGGTAGCCGGGGAGCTGTTTTTT.

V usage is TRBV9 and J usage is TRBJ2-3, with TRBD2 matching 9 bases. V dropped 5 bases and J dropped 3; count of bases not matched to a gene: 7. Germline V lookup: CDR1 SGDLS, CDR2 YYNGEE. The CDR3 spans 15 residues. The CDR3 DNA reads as TGTGCCAGCAGTCCAGCGGGGGGCCGTACAGATACGCAGTATTTT. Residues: CASSPAGGRTDTQYF.

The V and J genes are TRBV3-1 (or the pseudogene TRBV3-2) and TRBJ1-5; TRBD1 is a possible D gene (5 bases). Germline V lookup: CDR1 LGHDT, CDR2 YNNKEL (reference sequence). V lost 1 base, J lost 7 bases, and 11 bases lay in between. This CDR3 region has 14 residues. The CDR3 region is CASSQGQGGQPQHF. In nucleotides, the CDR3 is TGTGCCAGCAGCCAAGGCCAGGGTGGGCAGCCCCAGCATTTT.

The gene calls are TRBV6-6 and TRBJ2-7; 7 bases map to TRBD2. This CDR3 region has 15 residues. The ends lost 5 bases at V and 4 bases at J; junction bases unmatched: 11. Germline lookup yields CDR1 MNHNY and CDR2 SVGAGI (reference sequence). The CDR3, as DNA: TGTGCCAGCAGTCCTTCTAGCGGAGCGGCGTACGAGCAGTACTTC. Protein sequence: CASSPSSGAAYEQYF.

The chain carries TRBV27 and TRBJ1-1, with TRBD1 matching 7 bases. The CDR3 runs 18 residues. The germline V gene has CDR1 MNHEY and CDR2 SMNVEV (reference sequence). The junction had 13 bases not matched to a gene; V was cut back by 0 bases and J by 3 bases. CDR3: CASSLSRVAGGRDTEAFF. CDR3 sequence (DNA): TGTGCCAGCAGTTTATCCCGTGTGGCAGGGGGTCGGGACACTGAAGCTTTCTTT.

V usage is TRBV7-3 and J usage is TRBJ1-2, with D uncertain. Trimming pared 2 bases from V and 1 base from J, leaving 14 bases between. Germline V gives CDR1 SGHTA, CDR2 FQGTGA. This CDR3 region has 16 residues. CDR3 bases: TGTGCCAGCAGCTTACTTCCCGGTGTAAATAACTATGGCTACACCTTC. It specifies CASSLLPGVNNYGYTF.

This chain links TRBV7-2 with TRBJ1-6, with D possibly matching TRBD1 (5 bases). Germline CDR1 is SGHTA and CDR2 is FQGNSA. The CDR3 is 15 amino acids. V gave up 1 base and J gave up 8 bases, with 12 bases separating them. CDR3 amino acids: CASSLVRQGYSPLHF. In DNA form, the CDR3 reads TGTGCCAGCAGCTTAGTGCGTCAGGGCTATTCACCCCTCCACTTT.

The CDR3 DNA reads as TGTGCCAGCAGTTACGGAGGAGGGAGCGGGGCCAACGTCCTGACTTTC. This codes for CASSYGGGSGANVLTF. This chain joins TRBV6-2 or TRBV6-3 and TRBJ2-6; a possible D gene is TRBD2 (6 bases). Germline V gene data show CDR1 as MNHEY and CDR2 as SVGEGT. The length of the CDR3 is 16 residues. V was clipped by 2 bases and J by 4 bases, with 12 bases between them.

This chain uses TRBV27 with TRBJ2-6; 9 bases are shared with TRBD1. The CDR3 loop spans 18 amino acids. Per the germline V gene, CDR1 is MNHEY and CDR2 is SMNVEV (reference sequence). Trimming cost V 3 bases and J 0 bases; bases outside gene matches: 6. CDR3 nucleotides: TGTGCCAGCAGTTTGACAGGGGGGAAGCTCTCTGGGGCCAACGTCCTGACTTTC. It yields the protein CASSLTGGKLSGANVLTF. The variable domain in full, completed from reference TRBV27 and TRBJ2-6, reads EAQVTQNPRYLITVTGKKLTVTCSQNMNHEYMSWYRQDPGLGLRQIYYSMNVEVTDKGDVPEGYKVSRKEKRNFPLILESPSPNQTSLYFCASSLTGGKLSGANVLTFGAGSRLTVL.

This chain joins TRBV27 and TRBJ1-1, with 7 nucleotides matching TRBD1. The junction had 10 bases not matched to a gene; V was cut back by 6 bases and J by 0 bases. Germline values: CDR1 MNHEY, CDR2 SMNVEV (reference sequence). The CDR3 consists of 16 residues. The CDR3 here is CASRVTGEGMNTEAFF. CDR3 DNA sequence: TGTGCCAGCAGGGTTACAGGGGAAGGGATGAACACTGAAGCTTTCTTT.

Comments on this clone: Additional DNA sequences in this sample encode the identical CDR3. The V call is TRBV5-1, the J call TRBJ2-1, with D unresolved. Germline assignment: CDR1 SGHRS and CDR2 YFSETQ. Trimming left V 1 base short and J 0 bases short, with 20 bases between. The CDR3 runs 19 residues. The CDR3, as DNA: TGCGCCAGCAGCTTGACCCCCCAAGGCTTACAGTACTCCTACAATGAGCAGTTCTTC. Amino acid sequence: CASSLTPQGLQYSYNEQFF.

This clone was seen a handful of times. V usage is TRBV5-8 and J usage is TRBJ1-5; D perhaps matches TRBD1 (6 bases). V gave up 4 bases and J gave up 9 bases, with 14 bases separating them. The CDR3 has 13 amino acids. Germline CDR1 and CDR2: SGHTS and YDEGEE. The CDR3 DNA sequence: TGTGCCAGCAGCCTCTGGGGGGGCGCGCCCCAGCATTTT. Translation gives CASSLWGGAPQHF.

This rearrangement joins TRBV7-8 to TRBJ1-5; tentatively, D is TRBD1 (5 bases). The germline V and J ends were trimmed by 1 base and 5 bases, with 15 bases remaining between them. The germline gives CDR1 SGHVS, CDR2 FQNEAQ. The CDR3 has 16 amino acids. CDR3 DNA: TGTGCCAGCAGCTTAGGCGGCAGGGTTGTGGATCAGCCCCAGCATTTT. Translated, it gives CASSLGGRVVDQPQHF.

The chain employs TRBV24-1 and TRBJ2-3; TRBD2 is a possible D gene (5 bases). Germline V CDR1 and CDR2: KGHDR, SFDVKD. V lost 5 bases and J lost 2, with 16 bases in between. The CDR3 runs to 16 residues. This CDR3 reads CATSGTAPGYTDTQYF. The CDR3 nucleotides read TGTGCCACCAGTGGCACGGCTCCGGGGTACACAGATACGCAGTATTTT.

The CDR3 nucleotides read TGTGCCAGCAGCGTAGCTTTTTATGTCGGCGGGGGAACAGATACGCAGTATTTT. This codes for CASSVAFYVGGGTDTQYF. This rearrangement joins TRBV9 to TRBJ2-3; 7 nucleotides match TRBD2. The CDR3 length is 18 residues. Germline lookup yields CDR1 SGDLS and CDR2 YYNGEE. With V trimmed by 0 bases and J by 3 bases, 13 bases remained unmatched.